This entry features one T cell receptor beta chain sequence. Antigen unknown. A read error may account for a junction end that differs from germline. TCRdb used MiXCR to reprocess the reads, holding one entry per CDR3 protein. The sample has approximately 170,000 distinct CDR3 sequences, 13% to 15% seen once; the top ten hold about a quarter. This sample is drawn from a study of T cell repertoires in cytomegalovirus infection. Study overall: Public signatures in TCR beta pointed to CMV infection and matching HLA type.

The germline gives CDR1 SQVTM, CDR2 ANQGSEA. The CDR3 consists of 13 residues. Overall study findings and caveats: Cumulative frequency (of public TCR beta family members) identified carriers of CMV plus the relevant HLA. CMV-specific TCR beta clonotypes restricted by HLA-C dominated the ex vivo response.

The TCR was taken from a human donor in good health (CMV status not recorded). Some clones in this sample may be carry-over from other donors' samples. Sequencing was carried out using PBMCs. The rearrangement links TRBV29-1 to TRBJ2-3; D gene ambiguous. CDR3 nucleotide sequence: TGCAGCGTGGAAGGGCGGCTCACAGATACGCAGTATTTT. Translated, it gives CSVEGRLTDTQYF.